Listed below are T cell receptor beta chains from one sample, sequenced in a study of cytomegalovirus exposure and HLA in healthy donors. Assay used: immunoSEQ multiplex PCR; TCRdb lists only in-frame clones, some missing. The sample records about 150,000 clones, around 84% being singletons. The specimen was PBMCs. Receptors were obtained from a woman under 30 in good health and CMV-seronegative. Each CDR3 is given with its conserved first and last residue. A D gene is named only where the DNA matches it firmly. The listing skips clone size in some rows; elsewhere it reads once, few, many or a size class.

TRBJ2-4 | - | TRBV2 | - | TGTGCCAGCAGTTTTGGGTCCGGAGGGAACATTCAGTACTTC | CASSFGSGGNIQYF
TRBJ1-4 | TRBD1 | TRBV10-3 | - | TGTGCCATCAGTCAAGGGACAGGGGGGGGAACTGAAAAACTGTTTTTT | CAISQGTGGGTEKLFF
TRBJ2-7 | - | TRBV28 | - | TGTGCCAGCAGTTCAGGCTACGAGCAGTACTTC | CASSSGYEQYF
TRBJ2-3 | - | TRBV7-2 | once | TGTGCCAGCAGCTTAGCCCCCAGGAATACGCAGTATTTT | CASSLAPRNTQYF
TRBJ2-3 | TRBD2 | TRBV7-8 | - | TGTGCCAGCAGCTTAGGACTAGCGGGGGCCACAGATACGCAGTATTTT | CASSLGLAGATDTQYF
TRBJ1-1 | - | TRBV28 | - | TGTGCCAGCAGTTTGTTTATCTCGACGGGGAGCATCGCCACTGAAGCTTTCTTT | CASSLFISTGSIATEAFF
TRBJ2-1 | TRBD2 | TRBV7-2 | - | TGTGCCAGCAGGGCCGGGACTAGCGGGGCCTACAATGAGCAGTTCTTC | CASRAGTSGAYNEQFF
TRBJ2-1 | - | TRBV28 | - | TGTGCCAGCAGTTTGGAGGGCAATGAGCAGTTCTTC | CASSLEGNEQFF
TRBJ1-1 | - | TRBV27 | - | TGTGCCAGCAGTTTATTGGGGGGAGGGACTGAAGCTTTCTTT | CASSLLGGGTEAFF
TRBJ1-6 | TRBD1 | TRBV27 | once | TGTGCCAGCCAACCGGGACAGGGGTTCTCCTATAATTCACCCCTCCACTTT | CASQPGQGFSYNSPLHF
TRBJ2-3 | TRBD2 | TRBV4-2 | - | TGTGCCAGCAGCCAAGAGGGCGGGGGGATAGATACGCAGTATTTT | CASSQEGGGIDTQYF
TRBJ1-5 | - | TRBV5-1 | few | TGCGCCAGCAGGGAGACCTATAGCAATCAGCCCCAGCATTTT | CASRETYSNQPQHF
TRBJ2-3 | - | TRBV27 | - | TGTGCCAGCAGTACTATTATCGAAAGCACAGATACGCAGTATTTT | CASSTIIESTDTQYF
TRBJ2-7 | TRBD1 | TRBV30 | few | TGTGCCTGGTCCCCCGGGACAGGGCGTCGGGAGCAGTACTTC | CAWSPGTGRREQYF
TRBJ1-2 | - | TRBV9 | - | TGTGCCAGCAGCGCGGGGGTGGCAGAGATTTATTATGGCTACACCTTC | CASSAGVAEIYYGYTF
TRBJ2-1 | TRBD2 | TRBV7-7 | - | TGTGCCAGCTCGAAGGGGACTAGCGGCAATGAGCAGTTCTTC | CASSKGTSGNEQFF
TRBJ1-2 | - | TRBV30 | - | TGTGCCTGGAGTGTACTTGGAGGGAGCGGCTACACCTTC | CAWSVLGGSGYTF
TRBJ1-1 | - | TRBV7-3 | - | TGTGCCAGCAGACAAGGACAGACAAACACTGAAGCTTTCTTT | CASRQGQTNTEAFF
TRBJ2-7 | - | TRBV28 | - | TGTGCCAGCAGCGTTACTCGCTACGAGCAGTACTTC | CASSVTRYEQYF
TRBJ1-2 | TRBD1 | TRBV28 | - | TGTGCCAGCAGCCAGACAGGGGTAATGAACTATGGCTACACCTTC | CASSQTGVMNYGYTF
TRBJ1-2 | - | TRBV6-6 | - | TGTGCCAGCAGTTACTCTGGGGGGGGTTCCTATGGCTACACCTTC | CASSYSGGGSYGYTF
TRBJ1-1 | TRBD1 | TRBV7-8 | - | TGTGCCAGCAGCTCTAGGACAGGCTCGGGAACTGAAGCTTTCTTT | CASSSRTGSGTEAFF
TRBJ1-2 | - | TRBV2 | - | TGTGCTTCAGGGGAGTACTATGGCTACACCTTC | CASGEYYGYTF
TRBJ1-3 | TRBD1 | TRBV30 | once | TGTGCCTGGGCCGGGACAGGCAGGGGAAACACCATATATTTT | CAWAGTGRGNTIYF
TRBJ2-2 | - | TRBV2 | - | TGTGCCAGCATGGCACTAGTCTCCGGGGAGCTGTTTTTT | CASMALVSGELFF
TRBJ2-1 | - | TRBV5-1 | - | TGCGCCAGCACAGGAGACCTCGAGGGCAATGAGCAGTTCTTC | CASTGDLEGNEQFF
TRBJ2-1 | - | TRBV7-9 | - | TGTGCCAGCAGCTTAGGCCTAGGGGGGGGTCAGGAGCAGTTCTTC | CASSLGLGGGQEQFF
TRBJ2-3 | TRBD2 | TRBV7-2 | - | TGTGCCAGCAGCTTAATTAGCGGGCGGGGCACAGATACGCAGTATTTT | CASSLISGRGTDTQYF
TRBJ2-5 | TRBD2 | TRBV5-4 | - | TGTGCCAGCAGCCGAAAGACTAGCGGCGGTGAGCAGTACTTC | CASSRKTSGGEQYF
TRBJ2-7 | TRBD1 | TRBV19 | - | TGTGCCAGTAGTATAGGTCCCGGACAGGAACCCTACGAGCAGTACTTC | CASSIGPGQEPYEQYF
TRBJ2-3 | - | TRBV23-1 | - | TGCGCCAGCCTTGAAAGGGGGGAGGGTATCACAGATACGCAGTATTTT | CASLERGEGITDTQYF
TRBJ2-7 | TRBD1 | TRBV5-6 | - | TGTGCCAGCAGCTTGCGGACAGGCTACGAGCAGTACTTC | CASSLRTGYEQYF
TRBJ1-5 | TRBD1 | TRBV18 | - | TGTGCCAGCTCAGAGGGACAGGGGAGGCTGAGCAATCAGCCCCAGCATTTT | CASSEGQGRLSNQPQHF
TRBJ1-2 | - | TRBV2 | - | TGTGCCAGCAGGGCCCCGCTTGGGGGGGCGGATGGCTACACCTTC | CASRAPLGGADGYTF
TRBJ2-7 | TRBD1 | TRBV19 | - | TGTGCCAGTAGTACAGGGACAGGAGGATCCTACGAGCAGTACTTC | CASSTGTGGSYEQYF
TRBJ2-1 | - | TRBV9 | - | TGTGCCAGCAGCGCAGAGGGGGTCTTTGAGCAGTTCTTC | CASSAEGVFEQFF
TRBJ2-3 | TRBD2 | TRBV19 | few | TGTGCCAGTAGTATCGGAGCGGGGGGGCCGGCAGATACGCAGTATTTT | CASSIGAGGPADTQYF
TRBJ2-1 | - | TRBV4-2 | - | TGTGCCAGCAGCCAAGTCCTAGAGAACAATGAGCAGTTCTTC | CASSQVLENNEQFF
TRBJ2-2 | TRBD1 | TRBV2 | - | TGTGCCAGCACGGGACAGAGGTTCATCGCGAACACCGGGGAGCTGTTTTTT | CASTGQRFIANTGELFF
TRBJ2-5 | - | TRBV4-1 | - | TGCGCCAGCAGCCAGAGCCCTAGCCAAGCAGAGACCCAGTACTTC | CASSQSPSQAETQYF